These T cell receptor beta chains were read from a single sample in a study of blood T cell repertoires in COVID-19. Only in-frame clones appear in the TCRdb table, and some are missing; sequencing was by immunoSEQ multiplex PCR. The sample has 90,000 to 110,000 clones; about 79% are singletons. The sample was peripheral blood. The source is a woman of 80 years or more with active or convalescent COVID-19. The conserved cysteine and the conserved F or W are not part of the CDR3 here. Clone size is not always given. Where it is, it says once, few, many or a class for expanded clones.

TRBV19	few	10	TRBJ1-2	ASSTRQGGYT
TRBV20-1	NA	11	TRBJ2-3	SASFTGGDTQY
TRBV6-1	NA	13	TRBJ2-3	ASSEVVGAGDTQY
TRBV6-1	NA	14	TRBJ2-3	ASSVTSGSIADTQY
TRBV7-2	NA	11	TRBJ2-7	ASSPGGSLAQY
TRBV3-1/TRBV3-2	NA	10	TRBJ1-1	ASSQVQGEAF
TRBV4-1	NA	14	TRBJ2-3	ASSLTTPRGTDTQY
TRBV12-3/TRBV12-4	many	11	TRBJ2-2	ASSSTSTGELF
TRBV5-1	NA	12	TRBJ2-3	ASSFDSSTDTQY
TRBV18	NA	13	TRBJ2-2	ASSPGQGAAGELF
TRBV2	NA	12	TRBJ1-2	ASTLTGTGYGYT
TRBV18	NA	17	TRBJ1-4	ASSPDRAVKQPTNEKLF
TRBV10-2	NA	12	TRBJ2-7	ATQIAGGLFEQY
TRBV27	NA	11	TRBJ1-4	ASSLQGSEKLF
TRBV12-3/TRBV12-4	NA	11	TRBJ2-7	ASSSPLKIGQY
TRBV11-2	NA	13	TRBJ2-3	VSSSTSPTTDTQY
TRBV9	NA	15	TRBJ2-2	ASSDFRGQANTGELF
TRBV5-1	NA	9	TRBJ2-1	ASSRTYEQF
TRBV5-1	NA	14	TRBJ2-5	ASSLASQSGQETQY
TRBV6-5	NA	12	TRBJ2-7	ASSTSGRAREQY
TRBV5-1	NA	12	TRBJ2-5	ASSSPGRGETQY
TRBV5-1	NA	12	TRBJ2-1	ASTLRDFYNEQF
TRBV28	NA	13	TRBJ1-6	ASTDGQGNNSPLH
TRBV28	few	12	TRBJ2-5	ASRGQRTGETQY
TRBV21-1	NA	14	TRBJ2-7	ASSKNGLAGGVEQY
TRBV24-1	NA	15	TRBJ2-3	ATSDRGLAASTDTQY
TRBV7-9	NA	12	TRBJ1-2	ASSPGQGNYGYT
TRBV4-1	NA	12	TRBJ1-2	ASSQLGTLGGYT
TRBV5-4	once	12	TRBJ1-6	ASRSGTANSPLH
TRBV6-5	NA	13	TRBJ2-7	ASLRASGSDYEQY
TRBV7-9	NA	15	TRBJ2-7	ASIQGQGQGVTNEQY
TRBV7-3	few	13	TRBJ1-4	ASSYGTGGNEKLF
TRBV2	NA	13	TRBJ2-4	ASTGLAGVGNIQY
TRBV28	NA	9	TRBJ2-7	ASSLQFEQY
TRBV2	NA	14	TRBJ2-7	ASRTDLDRGPFEQY
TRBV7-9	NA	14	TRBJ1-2	ASSLALGQGFYGYT
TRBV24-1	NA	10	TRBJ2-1	ATRTSHNEQF
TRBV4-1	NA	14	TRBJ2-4	ASSQAGQGAGNIQY
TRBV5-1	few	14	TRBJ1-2	ASSTGEQGQLYGYT
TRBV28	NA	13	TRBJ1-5	ASSPEGQGEQPQH
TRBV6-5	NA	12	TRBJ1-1	ASRADRVNTEAF
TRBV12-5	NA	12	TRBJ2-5	ASGLASDFQTQY
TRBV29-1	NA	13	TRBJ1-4	SVGATQGAYEKLF
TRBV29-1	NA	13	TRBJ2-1	SVERTAPPYNEQF
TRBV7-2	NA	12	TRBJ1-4	ASSVDRGAEKLF
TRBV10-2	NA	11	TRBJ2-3	ASSAPNQRAQY